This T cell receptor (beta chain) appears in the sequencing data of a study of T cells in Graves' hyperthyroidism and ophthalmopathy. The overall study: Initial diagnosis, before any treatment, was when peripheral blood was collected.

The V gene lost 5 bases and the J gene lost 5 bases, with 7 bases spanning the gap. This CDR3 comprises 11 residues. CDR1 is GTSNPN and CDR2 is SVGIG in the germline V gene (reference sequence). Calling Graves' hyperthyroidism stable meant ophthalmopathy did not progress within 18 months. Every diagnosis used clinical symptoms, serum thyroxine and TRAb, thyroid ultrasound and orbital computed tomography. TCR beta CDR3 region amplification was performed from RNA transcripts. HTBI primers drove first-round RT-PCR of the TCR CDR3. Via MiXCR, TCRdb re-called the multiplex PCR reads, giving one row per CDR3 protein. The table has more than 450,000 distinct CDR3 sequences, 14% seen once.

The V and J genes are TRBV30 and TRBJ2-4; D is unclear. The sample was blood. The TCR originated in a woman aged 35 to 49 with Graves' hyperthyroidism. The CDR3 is CAWDHENIQYF. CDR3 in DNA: TGTGCCTGGGACCACGAAAACATTCAGTACTTC.